The 30 T cell receptor beta chains below come from one sample, sequenced in a study of human T cells and chemical hapten exposure. Time point: healthy volunteer bleed at 2 weeks. Sequencing started from total RNA isolated from unfractionated whole blood. TCRdb itself ran the RACE reads through MiXCR, one entry per CDR3 protein. The sample consists of roughly 30,000 distinct CDR3 sequences, over 7% of them appearing once. The sample was whole blood. The receptors stem from a human donor in good health. Some clones in this sample may be carry-over from other donors' samples.

In its sample, this clonotype was seen many times. The V gene is TRBV7-2, the J gene TRBJ2-2; TRBD1 agrees at 8 bases. CDR1 SGHTA and CDR2 FQGNSA come from the germline V gene. Trimming cost V 5 bases and J 7 bases; bases outside gene matches: 12. The CDR3 is 16 residues long. This chain's CDR3 is CASSPSSSGTGGELFF. In DNA form, the CDR3 reads TGTGCCAGCAGCCCCTCCTCCTCCGGGACAGGCGGGGAGCTGTTTTTT.

This clonotype turned up a few times. V and J are TRBV15 and TRBJ2-5; 9 nucleotides line up with TRBD1. V lost 1 base, J lost 3 bases, and 6 bases stayed unmatched. The CDR3 is 16 amino acids. In germline, CDR1 is LNHNV, CDR2 YYDKDF (reference sequence). CDR3 region: CATSRGLRQGEETQYF. CDR3 nucleotides: TGTGCCACCAGCAGAGGGCTGCGACAGGGGGAAGAGACCCAGTACTTC.

This clonotype is judged medium-sized (0.01 to 0.1%). The chain uses TRBV29-1 and TRBJ2-3; D unclear. From germline, CDR1 is SQVTM and CDR2 ANQGSEA. Trimming pared 1 base from V and 4 bases from J, leaving 6 bases between. This CDR3 is built from 12 residues. The CDR3 DNA is TGCAGCGTTGAAGTGTCGGCAGATACGCAGTATTTT. Protein product: CSVEVSADTQYF.

This clonotype has a count of ten or more. This rearrangement joins TRBV6-5 to TRBJ1-6; a weak D match, TRBD1 (6 bases). Trimming cost V 6 bases and J 10 bases, with 19 bases left between them. Germline V lookup: CDR1 MNHEY, CDR2 SVGAGI. The CDR3 spans 15 residues. The CDR3 sequence is CASSYTQGLESPLHF. The DNA for the CDR3 is TGTGCCAGCAGCTACACACAGGGTTTGGAATCACCCCTCCACTTT.

This clonotype was picked up a small number of times. The chain joins TRBV30 to TRBJ2-7; D is ambiguous. This CDR3 spans 12 amino acids. Trimming stripped 2 bases from V and 7 bases from J, with 12 bases between. Germline CDR1 GTSNPN, CDR2 SVGIG (reference sequence). CDR3 amino acids: CAWSSWAVEQYF. CDR3 nucleotide sequence: TGTGCCTGGAGTTCCTGGGCGGTGGAGCAGTACTTC. Based on the CDR3 plus reference TRBV30 and TRBJ2-7, the full variable domain is SQTIHQWPATLVQPVGSPLSLECTVEGTSNPNLYWYRQAAGRGLQLLFYSVGIGQISSEVPQNLSASRPQDRQFILSSKKLLLSDSGFYLCAWSSWAVEQYFGPGTRLTVT.

The chain links TRBV4-3 to TRBJ2-3, with 11 positions matching TRBD2. The junction had 9 bases not matched to a gene; V was cut back by 0 bases and J by 7 bases. The V gene's germline CDR1 is LGHNA and CDR2 YSLEER. The CDR3 loop spans 17 amino acids. The CDR3 loop is CASSQDVPTSGGHTQYF. CDR3 bases: TGCGCCAGCAGCCAAGATGTCCCCACTAGCGGGGGTCATACGCAGTATTTT.

This clonotype showed up many times. The gene calls are TRBV29-1 and TRBJ2-7, with a weak D call TRBD2 (5 bases). The CDR3 extends over 12 amino acids. Trimming stripped 6 bases from V and 5 bases from J, with 14 bases between. The germline CDR1 and CDR2 sequences are SQVTM and ANQGSEA. CDR3: CSVHEGRHEQYF. CDR3 nucleotide sequence: TGCAGCGTGCACGAGGGAAGACACGAGCAGTACTTC.

This clonotype was observed a few times. This chain connects TRBV29-1 to TRBJ2-1; a weak D match, TRBD2 (6 bases). The V end lost 3 bases, the J end lost 4 bases, and 16 bases lay between the germline ends. Germline values: CDR1 SQVTM, CDR2 ANQGSEA. The CDR3 sequence is 15 residues long. The CDR3 nucleotides are TGCAGCGTTGATTCCGGCGGGGCGCCGTACAATGAGCAGTTCTTC. Translated: CSVDSGGAPYNEQFF.

This clonotype was detected ten times or more. The chain uses TRBV7-7 and TRBJ2-5; D gene unclear. Germline CDR1 is SSHAT and CDR2 is FNYEAQ (reference sequence). V was cut by 0 bases and J by 3 bases, with 8 bases left in between. The CDR3 totals 14 residues. The CDR3 DNA reads TGTGCCAGCAGCTTAGCGGCCACGAAAGAGACCCAGTACTTC. Protein product: CASSLAATKETQYF.

This clonotype was found a few times. The chain links TRBV3-1 to TRBJ1-1; D is perhaps TRBD1 (5 bases). CDR1 LGHDT and CDR2 YNNKEL come from the germline V gene (reference sequence). V was pared by 1 base and J by 10 bases, with 13 bases between. The CDR3 is made up of 13 amino acids. CDR3 nucleotide sequence: TGTGCCAGCAGCCAAGGGTTCGGGGGGGGAGCTTTCTTT. The encoded protein is CASSQGFGGGAFF.

This clonotype appeared many times. This chain joins TRBV6-6 and TRBJ1-6, with 9 positions matching TRBD1. Germline V CDR1 and CDR2: MNHNY, SVGAGI (reference sequence). The CDR3 totals 15 residues. V lost 0 bases to trimming and J lost 8 bases; unmatched junction nucleotides: 2. CDR3 sequence reads: CASSYSRTGDSPLHF. As DNA, the CDR3 is TGTGCCAGCAGTTACTCAAGGACAGGGGATTCACCCCTCCACTTT.

The chain links TRBV6-5 to TRBJ1-1; D is ambiguous. There are 14 residues in the CDR3. The V end was cut by 8 bases, the J end by 0 bases, with 13 bases between. Germline V lookup: CDR1 MNHEY, CDR2 SVGAGI. The CDR3 spells CASGKGRVNTEAFF. The CDR3, as DNA: TGTGCCAGCGGAAAGGGAAGGGTGAACACTGAAGCTTTCTTT.

This clonotype was recorded a few times. The chain recombines TRBV7-2 with TRBJ2-1, with 9 bases identical to TRBD2. The CDR3 runs 15 residues. The junction had 5 bases not matched to a gene; V was cut back by 5 bases and J by 3 bases. Per germline, CDR1 SGHTA and CDR2 FQGNSA. The CDR3 sequence is CASSRLADIYNEQFF. As DNA, the CDR3 is TGTGCCAGCAGCAGACTAGCGGACATCTACAATGAGCAGTTCTTC.

This clonotype was seen repeatedly, ten times or more. The CDR3 DNA reads TGTGCCAGCAATGGGGGTTCAGGGGCAGCGAACATTCAGTACTTC. This codes for CASNGGSGAANIQYF. The chain has TRBV28 and TRBJ2-4; D may be TRBD1 (6 bases). The CDR3 covers 15 residues. CDR1 is MDHEN, CDR2 SYDVKM, per germline. With 7 bases removed from V and 7 bases from J, the gap between germline ends came to 20 bases.

This clonotype was seen many times. V usage is TRBV2 and J usage is TRBJ1-5, with D unclear. V lost 4 bases to trimming and J lost 1 base, with 5 bases between them. The CDR3 contains 13 residues. Germline assignment: CDR1 SNHLY and CDR2 FYNNEI. For the CDR3, the DNA is TGTGCCAGCAGTGTCCAGAGCAATCAGCCCCAGCATTTT. Protein product: CASSVQSNQPQHF.

Remarks on this clonotype: One base away lies a much larger clone, so this may be a sequencing read error. V is TRBV5-1 and J is TRBJ2-5; the D is unclear. The CDR3 loop spans 11 amino acids. From germline, CDR1 is SGHRS and CDR2 YFSETQ. This chain's CDR3 is CASSLEETQCF. In DNA form, the CDR3 reads TGCGCCAGCAGCTTGGAAGAGACCCAGTGCTTC.

This clonotype has just one count. The chain couples TRBV20-1 to TRBJ2-1, with TRBD2 matching over 8 bases. This CDR3 spans 15 amino acids. V gave up 0 bases and J gave up 5 bases; unmatched junction bases: 6. The germline V gene has CDR1 DFQATT and CDR2 SNEGSKA (reference sequence). The CDR3 DNA sequence: TGCAGTGCTAGAGATGGGACTAGGGGGAACAATGAGCAGTTCTTC. It codes for CSARDGTRGNNEQFF.

There are many counts of this clonotype. The CDR3 DNA reads TGTGCCAGCAGCCAAGATAGGGAGCAGTTCTTC. This sequence encodes CASSQDREQFF. The V call is TRBV3-1, the J call TRBJ2-1; no firm D call. The CDR3 extends over 11 amino acids. Trimming removed 0 bases at V and 10 bases at J, with 4 bases between. From germline, CDR1 is LGHDT and CDR2 YNNKEL (reference sequence).

In nucleotides, the CDR3 is TGTGCCAGCGGGCGACTTGGAGGGACGGGAGGGTCAAATGAGCAGTTCTTC. Translation gives CASGRLGGTGGSNEQFF. The chain carries TRBV28 and TRBJ2-1; 8 nucleotides match TRBD2. Trimming took 8 bases from V and 7 from J; bases not matched to a gene: 19. CDR3 length: 17 amino acids. CDR1 and CDR2 (germline): MDHEN, SYDVKM.

A few counts support this clonotype. This chain links TRBV7-2 with TRBJ2-3; tentative D call: TRBD2 (5 bases). V lost 6 bases and J 5 bases, leaving 21 bases between the germline ends. The length of the CDR3 is 16 residues. Germline CDR1 reads SGHTA; CDR2 reads FQGNSA. CDR3 in DNA: TGTGCCAGCAGGGAGGCGCGAGGGCCGTTAATAGATACGCAGTATTTT. The encoded protein is CASREARGPLIDTQYF.

This clonotype was observed at least ten times. J is TRBJ2-7 and V is TRBV27; TRBD1 matches 11 bases. This CDR3 region has 14 residues. CDR1 is MNHEY and CDR2 is SMNVEV in the germline V gene (reference sequence). V was pared by 7 bases and J by 5 bases, with 7 bases of the junction left unmatched. Written as DNA, the CDR3 is TGTGCCAGCACTAGGACAGGGGGCAGCGACGAGCAGTACTTC. Translation gives CASTRTGGSDEQYF.

This clonotype showed up many times. The rearrangement uses TRBV7-2 and TRBJ2-5; TRBD1 matches 9 bases. This CDR3 has 14 residues. V shed 5 bases, J shed 5 bases, and the junction held 6 bases outside the gene matches. Germline-derived CDR1 and CDR2 are SGHTA and FQGNSA. The CDR3 region has the DNA TGTGCCAGCAGCCCTAGGACAGGGGTGGAGACCCAGTACTTC. Its protein product is CASSPRTGVETQYF.

This clonotype was seen only a few times. V is TRBV5-1 and J is TRBJ2-1, with a weak D call TRBD2 (7 bases). Germline CDR1 is SGHRS and CDR2 is YFSETQ. Trimming pared 6 bases from V and 8 bases from J, leaving 18 bases between. The CDR3 is 14 residues long. This CDR3 is CASTLGGGPDEQFF. For the CDR3, the DNA is TGCGCCAGCACCCTGGGGGGGGGGCCGGATGAGCAGTTCTTC.

This clonotype has just a few counts. The rearrangement joins TRBV13 to TRBJ1-6; 9 nucleotides match TRBD1. This CDR3 contains 15 residues. V lost 5 bases, J lost 7 bases, and 6 bases stayed unmatched. CDR1 is PRHDT and CDR2 is FYEKMQ in the germline V gene (reference sequence). In nucleotides, the CDR3 is TGTGCCAGCAGCCCTCTGGGGACAGGGAATTCACCCCTCCACTTT. It is translated as CASSPLGTGNSPLHF.

V gene TRBV6-2 or TRBV6-3 combines with J gene TRBJ1-1, with D perhaps TRBD1 (6 bases). CDR3 size: 15 residues. The germline V gene encodes CDR1 MNHEY and CDR2 SVGEGT. Trimming left V 7 bases short and J 5 bases short, with 20 bases between. CDR3 amino acids: CASNFPPGGVTEAFF. In DNA form, the CDR3 reads TGTGCCAGCAACTTTCCCCCCGGGGGCGTTACTGAAGCTTTCTTT.

This clonotype was recorded at least ten times. The gene calls are TRBV6-5 and TRBJ2-3, with TRBD1 matching over 7 bases. This CDR3 has 18 amino acids. V trimming: 10 bases; J trimming: 0 bases; junction bases outside the gene matches: 19. Germline V CDR1 and CDR2: MNHEY, SVGAGI. CDR3: CATVRSPGGDPSTDTQYF. In nucleotides, the CDR3 is TGTGCCACCGTACGGTCGCCAGGGGGTGATCCTAGCACAGATACGCAGTATTTT.

The genes are TRBV5-6 and TRBJ1-4; D may be TRBD1 (5 bases). This CDR3 contains 16 residues. Trimming stripped 0 bases from V and 0 bases from J, with 9 bases between. CDR1 and CDR2 from the germline V gene are SGHDT and YYEEEE. In DNA, the CDR3 is TGTGCCAGCAGCTTGGGCGGACACGCAACTAATGAAAAACTGTTTTTT. Translating it yields CASSLGGHATNEKLFF. The full variable domain, completed using reference TRBV5-6 and TRBJ1-4, is DAGVTQSPTHLIKTRGQQVTLRCSPKSGHDTVSWYQQALGQGPQFIFQYYEEEERQRGNFPDRFSGHQFPNYSSELNVNALLLGDSALYLCASSLGGHATNEKLFFGSGTQLSVL.

The rearrangement uses TRBV19 and TRBJ1-2, with D perhaps TRBD1 (5 bases). CDR1 is LNHDA, CDR2 SQIVND, per germline (reference sequence). This CDR3 is 17 amino acids long. With 7 bases removed from V and 0 bases from J, the gap between germline ends came to 21 bases. The CDR3 bases are TGTGCCAGTAAAGTCGGGGGAGAGACGTCTTCTAACTATGGCTACACCTTC. This codes for CASKVGGETSSNYGYTF.

Only a few counts were recorded for this clonotype. This chain connects TRBV6-1 to TRBJ1-2; perhaps TRBD1 as D (5 bases). CDR1 and CDR2 from the germline V gene are MNHNS and SASEGT. The CDR3 is 14 residues long. Trimming pared 2 bases from V and 1 base from J, leaving 8 bases between. CDR3 sequence (DNA): TGTGCCAGCAGTGAACGGGACGGTAACTATGGCTACACCTTC. Translating it yields CASSERDGNYGYTF.

In this sample, this clonotype turned up many times. The chain joins TRBV28 to TRBJ2-7; no clear D. The CDR3 covers 17 residues. Per germline, CDR1 MDHEN and CDR2 SYDVKM. The V end was cut by 3 bases, the J end by 3 bases, with 21 bases between. CDR3 amino acids: CASSLGRVGRKDYEQYF. The CDR3 coding sequence is TGTGCCAGCAGTTTGGGTAGGGTCGGCCGTAAGGACTACGAGCAGTACTTC.